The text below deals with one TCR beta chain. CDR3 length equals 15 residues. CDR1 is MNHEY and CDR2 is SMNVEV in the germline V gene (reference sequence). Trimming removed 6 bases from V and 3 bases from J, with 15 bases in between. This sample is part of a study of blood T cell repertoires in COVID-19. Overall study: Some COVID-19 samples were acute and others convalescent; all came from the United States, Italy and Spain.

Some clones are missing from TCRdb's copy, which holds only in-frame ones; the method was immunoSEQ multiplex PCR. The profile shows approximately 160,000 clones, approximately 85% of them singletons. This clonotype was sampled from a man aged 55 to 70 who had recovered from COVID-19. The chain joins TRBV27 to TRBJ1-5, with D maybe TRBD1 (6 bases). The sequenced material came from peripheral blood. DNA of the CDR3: TGTGCCAGCAGGGGGGCCGGACGGGACAATCAGCCCCAGCATTTT. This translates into CASRGAGRDNQPQHF.